These 28 T cell receptor beta chains share one sample of origin, sequenced in a study of T cell responses to AZD1222 COVID-19 vaccine. Method: immunoSEQ multiplex PCR; TCRdb's copy keeps in-frame clones and lacks some. Of about 160,000 clones in the sample, about 90% were seen once. The sequences come from peripheral blood, collected 28 days after the second AZD1222 dose. The source of these receptors is an adult who received the AZD1222 COVID-19 vaccine.

The rearrangement joins TRBV6-5 to TRBJ2-3; perhaps TRBD1 as D (5 bases). The CDR3 contains 15 residues. Germline CDR1 reads MNHEY; CDR2 reads SVGAGI. V lost 0 bases and J 4 bases, leaving 11 bases between the germline ends. The CDR3 region has the DNA TGTGCCAGCAGTTACTCAAAGGGGTGGTCAGATACGCAGTATTTT. Its protein is CASSYSKGWSDTQYF.

The chain combines TRBV11-3 with TRBJ1-6, with D unresolved. Trimming stripped 3 bases from V and 7 bases from J, with 13 bases between. Germline CDR1 is SGHNT and CDR2 is YENEEA. There are 15 residues in the CDR3. The CDR3 reads CASSFPRSRNSPLHF. The CDR3 DNA is TGTGCCAGCAGCTTTCCACGGAGTAGGAATTCACCCCTCCACTTT. Based on the CDR3 plus reference TRBV11-3 and TRBJ1-6, the full variable domain is EAGVVQSPRYKIIEKKQPVAFWCNPISGHNTLYWYLQNLGQGPELLIRYENEEAVDDSQLPKDRFSAERLKGVDSTLKIQPAELGDSAVYLCASSFPRSRNSPLHFGNGTRLTVT.

V is TRBV4-2 and J is TRBJ1-2; 7 nucleotides align to TRBD1. The V segment lost 3 bases and the J segment 7 bases; nucleotides outside the gene matches: 8. Germline V CDR1 and CDR2: LGHNA, YNFKEQ. The CDR3 spans 14 residues. The CDR3 DNA reads as TGTGCCAGCAGCCATACCGGGACAGCCCTTGGCTACACCTTC. Encoded protein: CASSHTGTALGYTF.

This clone was counted once. The rearrangement joins TRBV11-2 to TRBJ2-6; D is undetermined. Trimming took off 1 base at V and 0 bases at J, with 13 bases between the two ends. CDR1 is SGHAT and CDR2 is FQNNGV in the germline V gene. The CDR3 length is 18 residues. The DNA of the CDR3 is TGTGCCAGCAGCTTAGGACCCCCAGTACCCTCTGGGGCCAACGTCCTGACTTTC. Its translation is CASSLGPPVPSGANVLTF.

The chain has TRBV5-6 and TRBJ2-7, with D possibly being TRBD1 (6 bases). From germline, CDR1 is SGHDT and CDR2 YYEEEE. The CDR3 sequence is 15 residues long. Trimming removed 1 base at V and 2 bases at J, with 13 bases between. This CDR3 reads CASSLYRDTTYEQYF. The CDR3 region has the DNA TGTGCCAGCAGCTTGTACCGGGACACTACCTACGAGCAGTACTTC.

The chain employs TRBV6-1 and TRBJ2-3, with TRBD2 matching 9 bases. The CDR3 consists of 15 residues. Trimming at V came to 1 base and at J to 1 base, leaving 0 bases not matched to a gene. Germline assignment: CDR1 MNHNS and CDR2 SASEGT. For the CDR3, the DNA is TGTGCCAGCAGTGAAGTAGCGGGGGGCACAGATACGCAGTATTTT. Translating gives CASSEVAGGTDTQYF.

This sequence joins TRBV7-2 and TRBJ2-2, with D perhaps matching TRBD2 (6 bases). The CDR3 contains 15 residues. The V gene's germline CDR1 is SGHTA and CDR2 FQGNSA. V dropped 4 bases and J dropped 4 bases, with 13 bases sitting between them. This CDR3 is CASSSRPGGTGELFF. CDR3 nucleotides: TGTGCCAGCAGCTCCCGACCCGGGGGCACCGGGGAGCTGTTTTTT.

In its sample, this clone ranks as medium-sized (0.01 to 0.1%). The chain is built from TRBV6-1 and TRBJ1-4; D not resolved. V lost 1 base and J 0 bases, leaving 3 bases between the germline ends. The CDR3 has 14 residues. The germline V gene encodes CDR1 MNHNS and CDR2 SASEGT. CDR3: CASSEGPTNEKLFF. The CDR3 nucleotides are TGTGCCAGCAGTGAAGGGCCAACTAATGAAAAACTGTTTTTT.

This sequence joins TRBV18 and TRBJ1-5, with a possible D match to TRBD1 (5 bases). The V gene lost 3 bases and the J gene lost 0 bases, with 12 bases spanning the gap. The germline CDR1 and CDR2 sequences are KGHSH and LQKENI. The CDR3 contains 16 residues. The CDR3 loop reads CASSPGREYSNQPQHF. CDR3 in DNA: TGTGCCAGCTCACCGGGGCGGGAATATAGCAATCAGCCCCAGCATTTT.

This sequence joins TRBV6-6 and TRBJ1-6, with D unresolved. The CDR3 is made up of 15 amino acids. The V end lost 5 bases, the J end lost 0 bases, and 8 bases lay between the germline ends. Per germline, CDR1 MNHNY and CDR2 SVGAGI (reference sequence). CDR3 region: CASSNQSSYNSPLHF. The CDR3 bases are TGTGCCAGCAGTAACCAAAGCTCCTATAATTCACCCCTCCACTTT.

In DNA form, the CDR3 reads TGCGCCAGCAGCTTCCAGGATATGAACACTGAAGCTTTCTTT. Its translation is CASSFQDMNTEAFF. The chain uses TRBV5-1 and TRBJ1-1, with D uncertain. CDR3 length: 14 residues. Germline CDR1 SGHRS, CDR2 YFSETQ. V gave up 2 bases and J gave up 0 bases, with 8 bases separating them.

The gene calls are TRBV7-9 and TRBJ2-3, with TRBD1 matching over 7 bases. V trimming: 5 bases; J trimming: 11 bases; junction bases outside the gene matches: 7. The CDR3 covers 12 residues. In germline, CDR1 is SEHNR, CDR2 FQNEAQ (reference sequence). The CDR3 spells CASSPTGFKQYF. The CDR3 DNA sequence: TGTGCCAGCAGCCCGACAGGGTTCAAGCAGTATTTT. The variable domain in full, with the rest retrieved from reference TRBV7-9 and TRBJ2-3, is DTGVSQNPRHKITKRGQNVTFRCDPISEHNRLYWYRQTLGQGPEFLTYFQNEAQLEKSRLLSDRFSAERPKGSFSTLEIQRTEQGDSAMYLCASSPTGFKQYFGPGTRLTVL.

V usage is TRBV9 and J usage is TRBJ1-6; the D is unclear. The CDR3 contains 14 residues. Germline-derived CDR1 and CDR2 are SGDLS and YYNGEE. With 4 bases removed from V and 6 bases from J, the gap between germline ends came to 11 bases. The CDR3 region is CASSPGEGNSPLHF. In DNA form, the CDR3 reads TGTGCCAGCAGCCCCGGGGAGGGTAATTCACCCCTCCACTTT.

Notes on this clone: Additional DNA sequences in this sample encode the identical CDR3. The chain couples TRBV4-1 to TRBJ1-2, with D unclear. The CDR3 is made up of 12 amino acids. The V end lost 1 base, the J end lost 5 bases, and 5 bases lay between the germline ends. The germline V gene has CDR1 MGHRA and CDR2 YSYEKL. The CDR3 reads CASSQVDYGYTF. Written as DNA, the CDR3 is TGCGCCAGCAGCCAAGTGGATTATGGCTACACCTTC.

The CDR3 DNA follows: TGCGCCAGCAGTGAGGCCGGGACTACCCACGGTGAGCAGTTCTTC. This gives the protein CASSEAGTTHGEQFF. The chain joins TRBV10-1 to TRBJ2-1; 7 bases align to TRBD2. J lost 9 bases, V lost 2 bases, and 10 bases had no gene match. The germline gives CDR1 WNHNN, CDR2 SYGVQD (reference sequence). The CDR3 has 15 amino acids.

V is TRBV15 and J is TRBJ2-2, with D perhaps TRBD2 (6 bases). V was pared by 1 base and J by 3 bases, with 18 bases between. Looked up from germline, CDR1 is LNHNV and CDR2 is YYDKDF (reference sequence). This CDR3 is built from 18 residues. The chain's CDR3 is CATSRAFGGGGYTGELFF. Written as DNA, the CDR3 is TGTGCCACCAGCAGAGCTTTCGGTGGGGGAGGATACACCGGGGAGCTGTTTTTT. The whole variable domain, filled in from reference TRBV15 and TRBJ2-2, reads DAMVIQNPRYQVTQFGKPVTLSCSQTLNHNVMYWYQQKSSQAPKLLFHYYDKDFNNEADTPDNFQSRRPNTSFCFLDIRSPGLGDTAMYLCATSRAFGGGGYTGELFFGEGSRLTVL.

The chain recombines TRBV5-1 with TRBJ2-7, with D possibly matching TRBD2 (6 bases). V lost 1 base and J lost 0, with 14 bases in between. The germline gives CDR1 SGHRS, CDR2 YFSETQ. The CDR3 has 16 amino acids. The CDR3 here is CASSLLTGVPSYEQYF. In DNA, the CDR3 is TGCGCCAGCAGCTTGTTGACGGGGGTCCCCTCCTACGAGCAGTACTTC.

Here the CDR3 reads CSVGSGTARGYTF. Written as DNA, the CDR3 is TGCAGCGTTGGATCCGGGACGGCCCGAGGCTACACCTTC. The V and J genes are TRBV29-1 and TRBJ1-2; tentative D call: TRBD1 (5 bases). Deletions cut 4 bases from V and 8 bases from J, with 17 bases between. The CDR3 runs to 13 residues. The germline CDR1 and CDR2 sequences are SQVTM and ANQGSEA.

This clone was seen just once. The rearrangement links TRBV3-1 (or the pseudogene TRBV3-2) to TRBJ1-2; 8 bases line up with TRBD1. Germline V gene lookup returns CDR1 LGHDT and CDR2 YNNKEL (reference sequence). The CDR3 runs to 18 residues. The V segment lost 4 bases and the J segment 5 bases; nucleotides outside the gene matches: 18. The CDR3 spells CASSPLLLRQGAIYGYTF. Written as DNA, the CDR3 is TGTGCCAGCAGCCCACTGCTCTTGAGGCAGGGGGCGATTTATGGCTACACCTTC.

J is TRBJ1-1 and V is TRBV12-3 or TRBV12-4; D call uncertain. This CDR3 has 13 amino acids. Trimming left V 3 bases short and J 5 bases short, with 10 bases between. The CDR3 DNA reads as TGTGCCAGCAGTTTTACAGCATATACTGAAGCTTTCTTT. It translates to CASSFTAYTEAFF.

The CDR3 loop reads CAWSPTPDTQYF. The CDR3 region has the DNA TGTGCCTGGAGTCCCACGCCAGATACGCAGTATTTT. This chain connects TRBV30 to TRBJ2-3; D not certain. V lost 2 bases to trimming and J lost 4 bases, with 7 bases between them. The germline V gene has CDR1 GTSNPN and CDR2 SVGIG (reference sequence). CDR3 length equals 12 residues.

The chain is built from TRBV7-2 and TRBJ2-7, with 9 nucleotides matching TRBD1. Germline CDR1 reads SGHTA; CDR2 reads FQGNSA. J gave up 0 bases and V 4 bases, and 10 bases lay outside the gene matches. This CDR3 comprises 17 residues. This CDR3 is CASSSMWRDRDSYEQYF. The CDR3 coding sequence is TGTGCCAGCAGCTCTATGTGGCGGGACAGGGACTCCTACGAGCAGTACTTC.

The genes are TRBV5-1 and TRBJ1-5; D remains unclear. Germline CDR1 reads SGHRS; CDR2 reads YFSETQ. V was cut by 0 bases and J by 5 bases, with 12 bases left in between. The CDR3 has 15 residues. The CDR3 is CASSLVPGRDQPQHF. CDR3 bases: TGCGCCAGCAGCTTGGTCCCGGGTAGGGATCAGCCCCAGCATTTT.

The chain joins TRBV5-8 to TRBJ1-6; D is uncertain. Per the germline V gene, CDR1 is SGHTS and CDR2 is YDEGEE. The ends were cut back, 0 bases at V and 0 bases at J, with 7 bases in the middle. The CDR3 is 16 residues long. CDR3 residues: CASSLDGSSYNSPLHF. DNA of the CDR3: TGTGCCAGCAGCTTGGACGGTAGCTCCTATAATTCACCCCTCCACTTT.

The V gene is TRBV7-9, the J gene TRBJ2-5; tentatively, D is TRBD2 (6 bases). Per germline, CDR1 SEHNR and CDR2 FQNEAQ (reference sequence). Trimming cost V 5 bases and J 2 bases, with 6 bases left between them. The CDR3 has 12 amino acids. The CDR3 DNA reads TGTGCCAGCAGCCGGGGGCAAGAGACCCAGTACTTC. It encodes CASSRGQETQYF.

This clone was recorded once. This chain connects TRBV6-2 or TRBV6-3 to TRBJ2-2, with 9 bases lining up with TRBD2. This CDR3 contains 17 residues. Germline V gene sequence: CDR1 MNHEY, CDR2 SVGEGT. V shed 7 bases, J shed 8 bases, and the junction held 17 bases outside the gene matches. The DNA of the CDR3 is TGTGCCAGCACCCCGTTTTTCGTTTGGCTAGCGGGGGGGGAGCTGTTTTTT. Amino acids: CASTPFFVWLAGGELFF.

This chain connects TRBV2 to TRBJ2-5, with D perhaps TRBD1 or TRBD2 (6 bases each). Germline V gene sequence: CDR1 SNHLY, CDR2 FYNNEI. The CDR3 length is 16 residues. The V and J ends lost 8 bases and 3 bases respectively, with 22 bases between them. CDR3 loop: CASSGAPDYLKETQYF. CDR3 sequence (DNA): TGTGCCAGCTCGGGGGCCCCGGACTATCTAAAAGAGACCCAGTACTTC.

This clone was recorded a few times. The chain links TRBV24-1 to TRBJ1-2; D gene ambiguous. V dropped 1 base and J dropped 2 bases, with 7 bases sitting between them. The CDR3 length is 14 residues. Per the germline V gene, CDR1 is KGHDR and CDR2 is SFDVKD. The CDR3 loop is CATSDFEQNYGYTF. DNA of the CDR3: TGTGCCACCAGTGATTTCGAACAGAACTATGGCTACACCTTC.